These 24 T cell receptor beta chains were sequenced from one sample in a study of Tregs in tolerant kidney transplant recipients. The method was immunoSEQ multiplex PCR; TCRdb's version includes in-frame clones alone and lacks a portion of them. Among under 300,000 clones listed, approximately 83% were seen once. Sequenced material: CD4+ T cells from blood. Source of these receptors: a human donor in good health.

The chain uses TRBV5-1 and TRBJ1-4; no definite D call. Per the germline V gene, CDR1 is SGHRS and CDR2 is YFSETQ. The V gene lost 4 bases and the J gene lost 0 bases, with 7 bases spanning the gap. The CDR3 extends over 14 amino acids. CDR3 nucleotide sequence: TGCGCCAGCAGCCCCATTACAACTAATGAAAAACTGTTTTTT. Translating gives CASSPITTNEKLFF. The full variable domain, its missing parts supplied by reference TRBV5-1 and TRBJ1-4, is KAGVTQTPRYLIKTRGQQVTLSCSPISGHRSVSWYQQTPGQGLQFLFEYFSETQRNKGNFPGRFSGRQFSNSRSEMNVSTLELGDSALYLCASSPITTNEKLFFGSGTQLSVL.

In its sample, this clone was seen once. The chain uses TRBV13 and TRBJ2-7; 8 positions agree with TRBD2. This CDR3 has 15 residues. V shed 5 bases, J shed 0 bases, and the junction held 6 bases outside the gene matches. Germline CDR1 and CDR2: PRHDT and FYEKMQ (reference sequence). CDR3 nucleotide sequence: TGTGCCAGCAGCCCCGGGGGGGAATACTCCTACGAGCAGTACTTC. Translation: CASSPGGEYSYEQYF.

This clone was observed a handful of times. This sequence joins TRBV10-3 and TRBJ2-7; D not resolved. Germline CDR1 ENHRY, CDR2 SYGVKD. V lost 10 bases and J lost 3, with 10 bases in between. The CDR3 extends over 11 amino acids. CDR3 amino acids: CATSENYEQYF. As DNA, the CDR3 is TGTGCCACCTCAGAGAACTACGAGCAGTACTTC.

This clone was counted between two and nine times. This chain connects TRBV5-1 to TRBJ1-4; the D is unclear. Germline-derived CDR1 and CDR2 are SGHRS and YFSETQ. The CDR3 has 16 amino acids. Trimming took 0 bases from V and 0 from J, leaving 9 bases between them. CDR3 in DNA: TGCGCCAGCAGCTTGGACGGACCCCCAACTAATGAAAAACTGTTTTTT. Its translation: CASSLDGPPTNEKLFF.

The V gene is TRBV18, the J gene TRBJ2-3, with 10 bases that match TRBD1. This CDR3 is 14 amino acids long. The germline gives CDR1 KGHSH, CDR2 LQKENI. V gave up 3 bases and J gave up 6 bases; unmatched junction bases: 3. CDR3 nucleotide sequence: TGTGCCAGCTCACCCGACAGGGGGCACGATACGCAGTATTTT. This sequence encodes CASSPDRGHDTQYF. The complete variable domain, with remaining parts taken from reference TRBV18 and TRBJ2-3, reads NAGVMQNPRHLVRRRGQEARLRCSPMKGHSHVYWYRQLPEEGLKFMVYLQKENIIDESGMPKERFSAEFPKEGPSILRIQQVVRGDSAAYFCASSPDRGHDTQYFGPGTRLTVL.

The chain couples TRBV19 to TRBJ2-1; unclear D gene. Trimming stripped 4 bases from V and 7 bases from J, with 17 bases between. CDR3 size: 15 residues. Per germline, CDR1 LNHDA and CDR2 SQIVND (reference sequence). CDR3 amino acids: CASSSPRGGGNEQFF. Written as DNA, the CDR3 is TGTGCCAGTAGTAGTCCGAGAGGTGGTGGAAATGAGCAGTTCTTC.

The table lists this clone with a few counts. The chain couples TRBV25-1 to TRBJ2-5; D is ambiguous. The CDR3 has 13 residues. V lost 4 bases, J lost 5 bases, and 11 bases lay in between. Germline assignment: CDR1 MGHDK and CDR2 SYGVNS. Written as DNA, the CDR3 is TGTGCCAGCAGTGTAGGGATGGGGGAGACCCAGTACTTC. Translating gives CASSVGMGETQYF.

The rearrangement links TRBV6-5 to TRBJ1-5, with 7 bases fitting TRBD1. Germline V gene data show CDR1 as MNHEY and CDR2 as SVGAGI. This CDR3 has 14 residues. Trimming removed 5 bases from V and 4 bases from J; junction bases left unmatched: 5. CDR3 sequence (DNA): TGTGCCAGCAGTCGACAGGGAACTAATCAGCCCCAGCATTTT. Translating it yields CASSRQGTNQPQHF.

The chain combines TRBV15 with TRBJ2-1; 9 bases line up with TRBD2. The CDR3 totals 18 residues. Germline CDR1 LNHNV, CDR2 YYDKDF (reference sequence). V lost 4 bases to trimming and J lost 4 bases; unmatched junction nucleotides: 14. The CDR3: CATSIFGRGLAAYNEQFF. CDR3 coding DNA: TGTGCCACCAGCATTTTTGGCCGGGGACTAGCAGCTTACAATGAGCAGTTCTTC.

This clone was seen once. This chain links TRBV9 with TRBJ1-2; D remains unclear. The CDR3 totals 13 residues. CDR1 and CDR2 (germline): SGDLS, YYNGEE. Trimming pared 0 bases from V and 8 bases from J, leaving 11 bases between. The DNA of the CDR3 is TGTGCCAGCAGCGTAGGGGTATATGAAGGCTACACCTTC. Translation gives CASSVGVYEGYTF.

The rearrangement uses TRBV20-1 and TRBJ1-4; 10 positions agree with TRBD1. CDR3 length: 11 amino acids. Trimming removed 6 bases from V and 9 bases from J; junction bases left unmatched: 1. Germline CDR1 reads DFQATT; CDR2 reads SNEGSKA (reference sequence). Written as DNA, the CDR3 is TGCAGTGCGGGACAGGGGAAAAAACTGTTTTTT. This translates into CSAGQGKKLFF.

This chain uses TRBV7-6 with TRBJ2-1; 10 positions agree with TRBD2. Germline lookup yields CDR1 SGHVS and CDR2 FNYEAQ. The CDR3 covers 18 residues. V shed 5 bases, J shed 0 bases, and the junction held 10 bases outside the gene matches. As DNA, the CDR3 is TGTGCCAGCAGCACCACTAGCGGGGCTAGGAGCTCCTACAATGAGCAGTTCTTC. Its protein is CASSTTSGARSSYNEQFF.

In its sample, this clone was seen a few times. The chain is built from TRBV7-9 and TRBJ1-1, with D perhaps TRBD1 (5 bases). Germline values: CDR1 SEHNR, CDR2 FQNEAQ (reference sequence). V lost 0 bases, J lost 3 bases, and 11 bases lay in between. This CDR3 has 15 residues. CDR3 sequence: CASSLALPGHTEAFF. The CDR3 nucleotides are TGTGCCAGCAGCTTAGCGCTACCAGGGCACACTGAAGCTTTCTTT.

The gene calls are TRBV5-1 and TRBJ2-5; tentatively, D is TRBD1 (6 bases). Between the trimmed V and J ends, which lost 0 bases and 5 bases, there was a span of 23 bases. This CDR3 contains 18 residues. The germline gives CDR1 SGHRS, CDR2 YFSETQ. CDR3 sequence: CASSLAERTRGASETQYF. The CDR3 DNA is TGCGCCAGCAGCTTGGCAGAACGGACCAGGGGAGCGTCTGAGACCCAGTACTTC.

In DNA, the CDR3 is TGTGCCAGCAGCTTCGGGACAGGGAGCACAGATACGCAGTATTTT. It encodes CASSFGTGSTDTQYF. The chain couples TRBV5-4 to TRBJ2-3, with TRBD1 identical over 9 bases. V lost 2 bases, J lost 0 bases, and 1 base stayed unmatched. The germline gives CDR1 SGHNT, CDR2 YYREEE (reference sequence). This CDR3 region has 15 residues.

The chain is built from TRBV6-1 and TRBJ2-7; D remains ambiguous. The CDR3 has 14 residues. CDR1 is MNHNS and CDR2 is SASEGT in the germline V gene. The V end was cut by 3 bases, the J end by 2 bases, with 11 bases between. Written as DNA, the CDR3 is TGTGCCAGCAGTGAGGGCTATCTCCCCTACGAGCAGTACTTC. Its translation: CASSEGYLPYEQYF.

This chain joins TRBV19 and TRBJ2-1; the match to TRBD2 covers 7 bases. This CDR3 is built from 15 residues. The germline V gene has CDR1 LNHDA and CDR2 SQIVND (reference sequence). With V trimmed by 3 bases and J by 6 bases, 8 bases remained unmatched. The CDR3 bases are TGTGCCAGTAGTATGGTAGCGGGCGGGCTCAATGAGCAGTTCTTC. As protein: CASSMVAGGLNEQFF. Looking up the rest from reference TRBV19 and TRBJ2-1 gives the full variable domain: DGGITQSPKYLFRKEGQNVTLSCEQNLNHDAMYWYRQDPGQGLRLIYYSQIVNDFQKGDIAEGYSVSREKKESFPLTVTSAQKNPTAFYLCASSMVAGGLNEQFFGPGTRLTVL.

This rearrangement joins TRBV13 to TRBJ1-2; weak D call: TRBD1 (5 bases). V lost 0 bases, J lost 2 bases, and 7 bases lay in between. CDR1 is PRHDT and CDR2 is FYEKMQ in the germline V gene (reference sequence). The CDR3 runs to 14 residues. The CDR3 reads CASSLGQGNYGYTF. The CDR3 DNA is TGTGCCAGCAGCTTAGGGCAGGGAAACTATGGCTACACCTTC. Together with reference TRBV13 and TRBJ1-2, the CDR3 gives the full variable domain: AAGVIQSPRHLIKEKRETATLKCYPIPRHDTVYWYQQGPGQDPQFLISFYEKMQSDKGSIPDRFSAQQFSDYHSELNMSSLELGDSALYFCASSLGQGNYGYTFGSGTRLTVV.

This chain uses TRBV11-2 with TRBJ2-5; possibly TRBD1 or TRBD2 for D (6 bases each). The assigned J gene may be wrong: the sequence end matches TRBJ2-7 better. The CDR3 has 14 amino acids. Germline CDR1 SGHAT, CDR2 FQNNGV. CDR3 loop: CASSFERGVYEQYF. As DNA, the CDR3 is TGTGCCAGCAGCTTTGAGAGGGGGGTCTACGAGCAGTACTTC.

Notes on this clone: One end of the junction varies from germline; a read error may be responsible. V and J are TRBV7-7 and TRBJ2-5; 7 nucleotides match TRBD1. Germline lookup yields CDR1 SSHAT and CDR2 FNYEAQ (reference sequence). The CDR3 spans 13 residues. CDR3 coding DNA: TGTGCTAGCAGTTTTACAGGGGAAGAGACCCAGTACTTC. Its translation is CASSFTGEETQYF.

V usage is TRBV27 and J usage is TRBJ2-1; 7 bases align to TRBD1. This CDR3 comprises 17 residues. Per germline, CDR1 MNHEY and CDR2 SMNVEV (reference sequence). The junction had 10 bases not matched to a gene; V was cut back by 5 bases and J by 0 bases. CDR3 sequence reads: CASSPDRDLRSYNEQFF. The CDR3, as DNA: TGTGCCAGCAGTCCAGACAGGGACCTCCGCTCCTACAATGAGCAGTTCTTC.

This clone appeared a few times. The genes are TRBV7-2 and TRBJ1-2; 7 bases fit TRBD1. V shed 1 base, J shed 7 bases, and the junction held 6 bases outside the gene matches. CDR1 SGHTA and CDR2 FQGNSA come from the germline V gene. The CDR3 loop spans 14 amino acids. The CDR3 nucleotides are TGTGCCAGCAGCTTAGACAGACAGGGAGGTGGCTACACCTTC. This translates into CASSLDRQGGGYTF.

This clone occurred once. V and J are TRBV11-3 and TRBJ1-1; 8 bases agree with TRBD1. Germline loops: CDR1 SGHNT, CDR2 YENEEA. The CDR3 loop spans 15 amino acids. V shed 5 bases, J shed 5 bases, and the junction held 10 bases outside the gene matches. Here the CDR3 reads CASSLTGQGGTEAFF. As DNA, the CDR3 is TGTGCCAGCAGCCTGACCGGACAGGGTGGGACTGAAGCTTTCTTT.

As concerns this clone: Different DNA sequences within this sample yield the same CDR3. The J gene is TRBJ2-7, the V gene TRBV5-1, with a possible D match to TRBD2 (6 bases). From germline, CDR1 is SGHRS and CDR2 YFSETQ. The CDR3 is 13 amino acids. Trimming took off 2 bases at V and 2 bases at J, with 8 bases between the two ends. The CDR3 spells CASSFGGAYEQYF. The CDR3 DNA follows: TGCGCCAGCAGCTTCGGGGGAGCCTACGAGCAGTACTTC.